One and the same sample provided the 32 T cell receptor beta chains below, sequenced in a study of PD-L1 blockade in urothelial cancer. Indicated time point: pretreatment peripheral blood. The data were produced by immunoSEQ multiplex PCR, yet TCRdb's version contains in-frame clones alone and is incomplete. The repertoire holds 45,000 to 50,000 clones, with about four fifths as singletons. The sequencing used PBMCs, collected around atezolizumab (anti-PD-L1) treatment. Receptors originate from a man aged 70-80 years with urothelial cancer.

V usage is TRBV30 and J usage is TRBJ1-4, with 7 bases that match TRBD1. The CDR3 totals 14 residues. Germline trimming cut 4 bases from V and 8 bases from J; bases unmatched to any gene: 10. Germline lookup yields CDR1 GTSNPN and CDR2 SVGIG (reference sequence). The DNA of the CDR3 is TGTGCCTGGAATCAGGGACAGCCCAACGAAAAACTGTTTTTT. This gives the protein CAWNQGQPNEKLFF.

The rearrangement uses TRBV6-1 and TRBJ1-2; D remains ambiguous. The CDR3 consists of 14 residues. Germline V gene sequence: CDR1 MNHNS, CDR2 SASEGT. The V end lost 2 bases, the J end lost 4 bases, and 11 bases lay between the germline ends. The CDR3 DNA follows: TGTGCCAGCAGTGAATTAGTCCGGGGCTATGGCTACACCTTC. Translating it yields CASSELVRGYGYTF.

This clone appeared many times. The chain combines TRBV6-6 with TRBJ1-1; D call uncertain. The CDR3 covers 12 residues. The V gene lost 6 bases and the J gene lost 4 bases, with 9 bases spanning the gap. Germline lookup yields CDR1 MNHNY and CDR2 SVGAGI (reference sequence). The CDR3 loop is CASRQASTEAFF. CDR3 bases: TGTGCCAGCAGGCAAGCCTCCACTGAAGCTTTCTTT.

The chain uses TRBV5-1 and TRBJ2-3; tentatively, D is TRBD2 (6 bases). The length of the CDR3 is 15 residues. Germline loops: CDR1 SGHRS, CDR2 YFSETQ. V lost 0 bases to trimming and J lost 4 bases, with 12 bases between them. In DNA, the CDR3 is TGCGCCAGCAGCTTGGGTCCGGGAGCCGCAGATACGCAGTATTTT. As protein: CASSLGPGAADTQYF. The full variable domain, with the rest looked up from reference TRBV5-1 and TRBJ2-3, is KAGVTQTPRYLIKTRGQQVTLSCSPISGHRSVSWYQQTPGQGLQFLFEYFSETQRNKGNFPGRFSGRQFSNSRSEMNVSTLELGDSALYLCASSLGPGAADTQYFGPGTRLTVL.

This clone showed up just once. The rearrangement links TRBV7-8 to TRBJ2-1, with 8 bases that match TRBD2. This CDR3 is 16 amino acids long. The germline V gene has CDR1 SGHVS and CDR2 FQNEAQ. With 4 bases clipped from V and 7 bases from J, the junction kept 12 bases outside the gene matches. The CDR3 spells CASSSRGGLSRNEQFF. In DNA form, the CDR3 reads TGTGCCAGCAGCTCCCGGGGGGGCCTCTCTCGGAATGAGCAGTTCTTC.

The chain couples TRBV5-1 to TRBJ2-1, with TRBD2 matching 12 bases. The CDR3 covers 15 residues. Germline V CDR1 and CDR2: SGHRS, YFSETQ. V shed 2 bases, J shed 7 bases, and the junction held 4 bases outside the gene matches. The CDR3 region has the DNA TGCGCCAGCAGCTTCCTAGCGGGAGGGGAGAATGAGCAGTTCTTC. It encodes CASSFLAGGENEQFF.

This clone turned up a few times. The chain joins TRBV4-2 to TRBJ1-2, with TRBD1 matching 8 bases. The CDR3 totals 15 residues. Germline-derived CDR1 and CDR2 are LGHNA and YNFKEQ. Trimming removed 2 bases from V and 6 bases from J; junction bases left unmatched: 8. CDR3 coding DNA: TGTGCCAGCAGCCAACCACGGACAGGGAAGGATGGCTACACCTTC. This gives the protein CASSQPRTGKDGYTF.

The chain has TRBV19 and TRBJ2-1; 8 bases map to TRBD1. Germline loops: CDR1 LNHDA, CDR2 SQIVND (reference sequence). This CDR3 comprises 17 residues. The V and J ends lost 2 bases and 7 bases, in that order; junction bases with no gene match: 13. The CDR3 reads CASSIRAGQEVVNEQFF. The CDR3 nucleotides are TGTGCCAGTAGTATAAGGGCGGGACAGGAGGTCGTAAATGAGCAGTTCTTC.

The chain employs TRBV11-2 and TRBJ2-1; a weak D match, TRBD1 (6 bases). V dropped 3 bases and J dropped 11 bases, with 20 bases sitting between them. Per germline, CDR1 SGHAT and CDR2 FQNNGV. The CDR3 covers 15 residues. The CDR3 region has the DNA TGTGCCAGCAGCTTCGGTGGACAGACCTACAACCAGCAGTTCTTC. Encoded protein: CASSFGGQTYNQQFF. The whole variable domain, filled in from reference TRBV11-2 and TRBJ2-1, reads EAGVAQSPRYKIIEKRQSVAFWCNPISGHATLYWYQQILGQGPKLLIQFQNNGVVDDSQLPKDRFSAERLKGVDSTLKIQPAKLEDSAVYLCASSFGGQTYNQQFFGPGTRLTVL.

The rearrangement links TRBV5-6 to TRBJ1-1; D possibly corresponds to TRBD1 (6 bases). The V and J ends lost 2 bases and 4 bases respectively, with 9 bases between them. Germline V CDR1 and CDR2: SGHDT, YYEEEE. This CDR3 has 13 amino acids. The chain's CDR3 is CASSFTGSTEAFF. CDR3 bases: TGTGCCAGCAGCTTTACAGGGAGCACTGAAGCTTTCTTT.

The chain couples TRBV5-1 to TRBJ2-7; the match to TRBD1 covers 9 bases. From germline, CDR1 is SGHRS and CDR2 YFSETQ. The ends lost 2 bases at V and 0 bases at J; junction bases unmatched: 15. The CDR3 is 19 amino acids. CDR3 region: CASSFYSGTGLTASYEQYF. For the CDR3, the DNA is TGCGCCAGCAGCTTTTACTCCGGGACAGGGTTGACGGCCTCCTACGAGCAGTACTTC.

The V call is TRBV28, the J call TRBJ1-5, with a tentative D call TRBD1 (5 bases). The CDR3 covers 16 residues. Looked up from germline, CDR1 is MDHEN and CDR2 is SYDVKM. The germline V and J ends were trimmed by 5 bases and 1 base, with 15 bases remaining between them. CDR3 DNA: TGTGCCAGCAGTCTGGGGGGGGTATGGAGCAATCAGCCCCAGCATTTT. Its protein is CASSLGGVWSNQPQHF.

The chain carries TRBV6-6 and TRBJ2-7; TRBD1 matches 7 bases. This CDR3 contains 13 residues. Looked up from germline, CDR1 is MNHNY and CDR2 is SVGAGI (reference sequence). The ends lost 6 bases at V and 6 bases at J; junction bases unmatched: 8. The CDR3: CASRDRATGEQYF. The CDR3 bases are TGTGCCAGCAGAGACAGGGCGACAGGCGAGCAGTACTTC.

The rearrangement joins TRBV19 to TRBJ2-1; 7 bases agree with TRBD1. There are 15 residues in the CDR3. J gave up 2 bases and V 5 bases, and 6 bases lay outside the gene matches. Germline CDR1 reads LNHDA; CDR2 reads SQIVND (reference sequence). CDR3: CASSLGQLTYNEQFF. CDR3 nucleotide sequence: TGTGCCAGTAGTTTGGGACAGCTTACCTACAATGAGCAGTTCTTC.

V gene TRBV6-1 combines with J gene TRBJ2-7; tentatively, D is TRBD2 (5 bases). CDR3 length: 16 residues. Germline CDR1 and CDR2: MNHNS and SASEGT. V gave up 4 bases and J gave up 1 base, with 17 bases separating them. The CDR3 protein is CASSAPARGWSYEQYF. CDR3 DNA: TGTGCCAGCAGTGCTCCCGCCCGAGGGTGGTCCTACGAGCAGTACTTC.

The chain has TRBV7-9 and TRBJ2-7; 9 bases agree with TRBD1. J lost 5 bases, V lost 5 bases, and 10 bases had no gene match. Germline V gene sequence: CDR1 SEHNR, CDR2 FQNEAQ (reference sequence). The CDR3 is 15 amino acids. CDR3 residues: CASSLSGTGRNEQYF. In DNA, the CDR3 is TGTGCCAGCAGCCTCAGCGGGACAGGGAGGAACGAGCAGTACTTC. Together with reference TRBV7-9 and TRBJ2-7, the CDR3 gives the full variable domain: DTGVSQNPRHKITKRGQNVTFRCDPISEHNRLYWYRQTLGQGPEFLTYFQNEAQLEKSRLLSDRFSAERPKGSFSTLEIQRTEQGDSAMYLCASSLSGTGRNEQYFGPGTRLTVT.

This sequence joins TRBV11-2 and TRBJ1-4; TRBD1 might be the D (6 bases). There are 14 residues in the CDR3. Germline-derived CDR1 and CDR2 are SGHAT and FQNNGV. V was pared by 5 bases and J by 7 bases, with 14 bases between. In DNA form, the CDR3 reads TGTGCCAGCAGCCCGGACAGCCGGATTGAAAAACTGTTTTTT. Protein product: CASSPDSRIEKLFF.

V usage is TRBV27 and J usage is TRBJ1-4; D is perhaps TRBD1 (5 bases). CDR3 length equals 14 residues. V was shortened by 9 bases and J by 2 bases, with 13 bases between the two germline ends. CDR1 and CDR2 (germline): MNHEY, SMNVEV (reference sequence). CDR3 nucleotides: TGTGCCAGTAGCCCACCAGGGACTAATGAAAAACTGTTTTTT. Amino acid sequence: CASSPPGTNEKLFF. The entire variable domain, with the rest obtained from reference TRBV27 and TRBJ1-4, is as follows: EAQVTQNPRYLITVTGKKLTVTCSQNMNHEYMSWYRQDPGLGLRQIYYSMNVEVTDKGDVPEGYKVSRKEKRNFPLILESPSPNQTSLYFCASSPPGTNEKLFFGSGTQLSVL.

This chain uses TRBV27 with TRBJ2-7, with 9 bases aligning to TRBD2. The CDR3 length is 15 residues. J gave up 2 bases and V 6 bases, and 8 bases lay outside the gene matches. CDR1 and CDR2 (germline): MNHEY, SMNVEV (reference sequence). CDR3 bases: TGTGCCAGCAGGGTGACTAGCGGAGCTACCTACGAGCAGTACTTC. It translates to CASRVTSGATYEQYF.

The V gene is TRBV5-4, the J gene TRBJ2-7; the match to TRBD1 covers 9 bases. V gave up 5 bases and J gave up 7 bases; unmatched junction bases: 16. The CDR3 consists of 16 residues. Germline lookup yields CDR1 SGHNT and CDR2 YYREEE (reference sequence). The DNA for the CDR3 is TGTGCCAGCAGTCGTACAGGGGGCGGCCGACTTAGGGAGCAGTACTTC. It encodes CASSRTGGGRLREQYF. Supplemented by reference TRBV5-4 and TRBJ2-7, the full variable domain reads ETGVTQSPTHLIKTRGQQVTLRCSSQSGHNTVSWYQQALGQGPQFIFQYYREEENGRGNFPPRFSGLQFPNYSSELNVNALELDDSALYLCASSRTGGGRLREQYFGPGTRLTVT.

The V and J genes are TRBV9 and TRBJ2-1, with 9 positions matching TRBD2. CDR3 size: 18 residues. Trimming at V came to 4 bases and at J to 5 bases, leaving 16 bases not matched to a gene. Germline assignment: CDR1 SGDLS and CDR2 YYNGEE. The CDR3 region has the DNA TGTGCCAGCAGCCCGAGTCTGAGGGGTAGCGGGAGCAACAATGAGCAGTTCTTC. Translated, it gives CASSPSLRGSGSNNEQFF.

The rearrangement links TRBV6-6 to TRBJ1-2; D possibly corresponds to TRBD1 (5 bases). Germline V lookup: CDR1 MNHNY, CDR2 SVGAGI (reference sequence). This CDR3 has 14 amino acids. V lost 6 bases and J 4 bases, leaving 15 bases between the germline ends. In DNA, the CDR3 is TGTGCCAGCAGCCTGCCCCCAGGGCTCTATGGCTACACCTTC. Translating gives CASSLPPGLYGYTF.

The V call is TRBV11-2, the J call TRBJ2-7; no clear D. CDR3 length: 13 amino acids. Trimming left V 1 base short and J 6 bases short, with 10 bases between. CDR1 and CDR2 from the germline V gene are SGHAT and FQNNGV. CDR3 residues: CASSLGHLTEQYF. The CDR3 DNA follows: TGTGCCAGCAGCTTAGGGCACCTCACCGAGCAGTACTTC.

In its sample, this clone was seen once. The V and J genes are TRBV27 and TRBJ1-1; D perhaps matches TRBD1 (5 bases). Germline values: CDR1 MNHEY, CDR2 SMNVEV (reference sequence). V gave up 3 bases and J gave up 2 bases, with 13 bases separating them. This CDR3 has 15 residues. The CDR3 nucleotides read TGTGCCAGCAGTTTTCTAAGGGGCGGAAACACTGAAGCTTTCTTT. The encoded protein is CASSFLRGGNTEAFF.

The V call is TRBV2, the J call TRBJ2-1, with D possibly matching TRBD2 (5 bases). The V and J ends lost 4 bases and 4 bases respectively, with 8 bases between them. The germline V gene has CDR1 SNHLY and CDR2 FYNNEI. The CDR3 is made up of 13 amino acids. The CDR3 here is CASSGESYNEQFF. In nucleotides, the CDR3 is TGTGCCAGCAGTGGGGAGTCTTACAATGAGCAGTTCTTC.

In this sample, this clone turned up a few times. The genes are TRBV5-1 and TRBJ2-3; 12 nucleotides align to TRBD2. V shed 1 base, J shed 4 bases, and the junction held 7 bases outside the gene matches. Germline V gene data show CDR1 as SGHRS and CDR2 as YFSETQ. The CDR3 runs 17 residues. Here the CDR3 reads CASSLSQTSGSPDTQYF. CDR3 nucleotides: TGCGCCAGCAGCTTGTCCCAGACTAGCGGGAGCCCAGATACGCAGTATTTT.

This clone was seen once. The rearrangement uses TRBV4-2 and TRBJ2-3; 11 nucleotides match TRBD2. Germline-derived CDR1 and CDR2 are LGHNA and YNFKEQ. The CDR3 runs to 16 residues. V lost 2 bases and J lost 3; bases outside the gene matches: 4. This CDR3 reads CASSQRLAGGTDTQYF. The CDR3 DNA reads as TGTGCCAGCAGCCAAAGGCTAGCGGGAGGAACAGATACGCAGTATTTT.

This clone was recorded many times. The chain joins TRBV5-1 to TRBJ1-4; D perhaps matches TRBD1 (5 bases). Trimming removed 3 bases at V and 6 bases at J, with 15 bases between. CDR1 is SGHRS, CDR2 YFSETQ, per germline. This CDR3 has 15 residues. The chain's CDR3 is CASSSSGLGDEKLFF. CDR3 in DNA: TGCGCCAGCAGCTCGTCGGGACTCGGGGATGAAAAACTGTTTTTT.

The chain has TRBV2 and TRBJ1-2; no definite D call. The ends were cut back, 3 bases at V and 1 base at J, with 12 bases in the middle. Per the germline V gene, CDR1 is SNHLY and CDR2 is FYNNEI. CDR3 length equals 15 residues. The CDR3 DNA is TGTGCCAGCAGTGAGAAGAGGGTGAATAACTATGGCTACACCTTC. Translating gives CASSEKRVNNYGYTF.

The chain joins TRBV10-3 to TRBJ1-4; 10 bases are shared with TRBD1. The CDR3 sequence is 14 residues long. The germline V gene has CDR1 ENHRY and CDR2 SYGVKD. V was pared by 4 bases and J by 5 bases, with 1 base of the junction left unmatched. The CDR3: CAISAGQGNEKLFF. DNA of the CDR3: TGTGCCATCAGTGCGGGACAGGGGAATGAAAAACTGTTTTTT.

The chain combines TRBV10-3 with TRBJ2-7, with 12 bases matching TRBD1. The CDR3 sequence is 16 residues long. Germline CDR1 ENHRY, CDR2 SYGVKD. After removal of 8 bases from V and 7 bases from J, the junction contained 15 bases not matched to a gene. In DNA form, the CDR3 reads TGTGCCATCCATTCCGGGGGGGACAGGGGGCAAAAAGAGCAGTACTTC. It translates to CAIHSGGDRGQKEQYF.

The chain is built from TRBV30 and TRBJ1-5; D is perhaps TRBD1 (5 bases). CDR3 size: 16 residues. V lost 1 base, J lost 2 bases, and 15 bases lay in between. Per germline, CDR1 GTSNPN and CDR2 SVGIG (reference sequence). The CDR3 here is CAWSDPGGGGNQPQHF. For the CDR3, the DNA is TGTGCCTGGAGTGACCCGGGGGGAGGAGGCAATCAGCCCCAGCATTTT.